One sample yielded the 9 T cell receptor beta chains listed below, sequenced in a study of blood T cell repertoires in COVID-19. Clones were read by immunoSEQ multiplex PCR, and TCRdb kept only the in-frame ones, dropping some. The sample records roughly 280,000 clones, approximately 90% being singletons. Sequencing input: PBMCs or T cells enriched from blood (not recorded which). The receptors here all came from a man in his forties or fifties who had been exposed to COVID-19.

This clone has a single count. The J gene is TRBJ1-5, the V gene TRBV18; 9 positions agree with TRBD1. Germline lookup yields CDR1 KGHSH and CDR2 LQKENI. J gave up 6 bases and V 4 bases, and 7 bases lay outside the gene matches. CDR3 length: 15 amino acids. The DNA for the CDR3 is TGTGCCAGCTCACAGGGACAGGGTAGGTTTCAGCCCCAGCATTTT. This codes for CASSQGQGRFQPQHF.

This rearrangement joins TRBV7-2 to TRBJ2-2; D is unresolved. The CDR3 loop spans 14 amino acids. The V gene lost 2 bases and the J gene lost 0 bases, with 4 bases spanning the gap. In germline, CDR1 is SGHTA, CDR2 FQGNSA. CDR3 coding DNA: TGTGCCAGCAGCTTAACTCCGAACACCGGGGAGCTGTTTTTT. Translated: CASSLTPNTGELFF.

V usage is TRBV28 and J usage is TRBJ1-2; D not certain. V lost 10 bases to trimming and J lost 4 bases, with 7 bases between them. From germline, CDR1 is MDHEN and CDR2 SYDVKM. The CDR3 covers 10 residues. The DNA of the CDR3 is TGTGCCACCAAATCCTATGGCTACACCTTC. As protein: CATKSYGYTF.

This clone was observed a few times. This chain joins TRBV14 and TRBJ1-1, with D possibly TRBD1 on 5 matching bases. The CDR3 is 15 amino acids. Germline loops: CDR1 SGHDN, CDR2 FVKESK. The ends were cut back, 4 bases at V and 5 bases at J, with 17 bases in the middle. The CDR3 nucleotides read TGTGCCAGCAGCCTCGGTGACAAGGGGCTTACTGAAGCTTTCTTT. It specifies CASSLGDKGLTEAFF. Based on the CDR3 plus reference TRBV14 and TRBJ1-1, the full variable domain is EAGVTQFPSHSVIEKGQTVTLRCDPISGHDNLYWYRRVMGKEIKFLLHFVKESKQDESGMPNNRFLAERTGGTYSTLKVQPAELEDSGVYFCASSLGDKGLTEAFFGQGTRLTVV.

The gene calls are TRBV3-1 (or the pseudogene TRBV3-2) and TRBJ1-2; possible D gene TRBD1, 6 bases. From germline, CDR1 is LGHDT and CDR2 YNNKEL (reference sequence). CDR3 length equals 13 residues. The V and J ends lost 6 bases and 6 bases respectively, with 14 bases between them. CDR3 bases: TGTGCCAGCAGTCCAACAGGGTATCATGGCTACACCTTC. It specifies CASSPTGYHGYTF.

CDR3 DNA sequence: TGTGCCAGCAGCTTGACAGGGGGCGCATGGTATGGCTACACCTTC. Residues: CASSLTGGAWYGYTF. This chain connects TRBV7-6 to TRBJ1-2, with 10 bases that match TRBD1. The CDR3 runs 15 residues. With V trimmed by 3 bases and J by 5 bases, 6 bases remained unmatched. Germline V gene sequence: CDR1 SGHVS, CDR2 FNYEAQ.

The CDR3 nucleotides are TGTGCCAGCAGTGGGGCCGGACAGGGGAGCAATCAGCCCCAGCATTTT. Translation: CASSGAGQGSNQPQHF. The rearrangement links TRBV6-6 to TRBJ1-5, with 9 bases lining up with TRBD1. J lost 1 base, V lost 5 bases, and 6 bases had no gene match. Germline V CDR1 and CDR2: MNHNY, SVGAGI (reference sequence). The length of the CDR3 is 16 residues.

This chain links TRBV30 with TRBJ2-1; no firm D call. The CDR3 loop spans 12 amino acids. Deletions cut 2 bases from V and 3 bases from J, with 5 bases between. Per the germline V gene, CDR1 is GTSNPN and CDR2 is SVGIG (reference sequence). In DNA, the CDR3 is TGTGCCTGGAGTCGGTACTACAATGAGCAGTTCTTC. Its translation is CAWSRYYNEQFF.

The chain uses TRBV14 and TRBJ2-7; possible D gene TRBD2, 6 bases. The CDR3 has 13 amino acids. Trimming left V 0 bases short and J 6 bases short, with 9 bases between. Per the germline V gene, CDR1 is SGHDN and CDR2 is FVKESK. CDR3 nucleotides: TGTGCCAGCAGCCAAGATCTGGGGGGCGAGCAGTACTTC. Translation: CASSQDLGGEQYF.